This passage covers 16 T cell receptor beta chains from one sample sequenced in a study of shared T cell receptors in the human thymus. The method was immunoSEQ multiplex PCR; TCRdb's version includes in-frame clones alone and lacks a portion of them. This sample carries some 400,000 clones, just under 95% of them seen once, and the ten largest clones take roughly 0.02%. What was sequenced was thymocytes. The origin of the receptors is a human donor.

The chain couples TRBV30 to TRBJ2-1; D is undetermined. V was trimmed by 0 bases and J by 5 bases, leaving 11 bases between them. Looked up from germline, CDR1 is GTSNPN and CDR2 is SVGIG (reference sequence). The CDR3 covers 14 residues. CDR3 residues: CAWSVPVRDNEQFF. The CDR3 DNA follows: TGTGCCTGGAGTGTCCCGGTTCGGGACAATGAGCAGTTCTTC.

The chain couples TRBV5-6 to TRBJ2-7, with unresolved D. The CDR3 consists of 16 residues. Deletions cut 5 bases from V and 2 bases from J, with 20 bases between. CDR1 SGHDT and CDR2 YYEEEE come from the germline V gene. CDR3 DNA: TGTGCCAGCAGTTGGGAACCCTGGCCAGATACCTACGAGCAGTACTTC. As protein: CASSWEPWPDTYEQYF.

The chain uses TRBV15 and TRBJ2-6, with a possible D match to TRBD2 (5 bases). The CDR3 contains 16 residues. V lost 8 bases and J 0 bases, leaving 14 bases between the germline ends. The germline gives CDR1 LNHNV, CDR2 YYDKDF (reference sequence). The CDR3: CATSRKEVSGANVLTF. The CDR3 bases are TGTGCCACCTCTCGCAAGGAGGTCTCTGGGGCCAACGTCCTGACTTTC.

The genes are TRBV10-3 and TRBJ2-7, with D possibly being TRBD2 (5 bases). CDR3 length: 16 residues. From germline, CDR1 is ENHRY and CDR2 SYGVKD. V lost 3 bases to trimming and J lost 1 base, with 16 bases between them. CDR3 protein: CAISDSLRQRSYEQYF. For the CDR3, the DNA is TGTGCCATCAGTGACTCCCTCCGGCAGCGGTCCTACGAGCAGTACTTC.

The chain employs TRBV28 and TRBJ1-2, with D uncertain. V was cut by 4 bases and J by 5 bases, with 14 bases left in between. The germline V gene has CDR1 MDHEN and CDR2 SYDVKM. The CDR3 is 14 residues long. The CDR3: CASSSTVAPYGYTF. The DNA for the CDR3 is TGTGCCAGCAGTTCAACAGTCGCCCCTTATGGCTACACCTTC.

CDR3 loop: CASRRMTEQYF. The CDR3 DNA follows: TGTGCCAGCAGGCGGATGACGGAGCAGTACTTC. This chain connects TRBV28 to TRBJ2-7; the D is unclear. Germline V gene data show CDR1 as MDHEN and CDR2 as SYDVKM. The CDR3 totals 11 residues. Trimming cost V 6 bases and J 7 bases, with 10 bases left between them.

This chain joins TRBV29-1 and TRBJ1-1, with a weak D call TRBD1 (5 bases). Germline V gene lookup returns CDR1 SQVTM and CDR2 ANQGSEA. This CDR3 contains 11 residues. V was trimmed by 7 bases and J by 2 bases, leaving 8 bases between them. CDR3 sequence (DNA): TGCAGCGGAGGGGTTAACACTGAAGCTTTCTTT. It translates to CSGGVNTEAFF. Full variable domain (rest looked up from reference TRBV29-1 and TRBJ1-1): SAVISQKPSRDICQRGTSLTIQCQVDSQVTMMFWYRQQPGQSLTLIATANQGSEATYESGFVIDKFPISRPNLTFSTLTVSNMSPEDSSIYLCSGGVNTEAFFGQGTRLTVV.

The genes are TRBV5-1 and TRBJ1-2, with a weak D call TRBD1 (6 bases). CDR1 SGHRS and CDR2 YFSETQ come from the germline V gene. V lost 1 base and J 8 bases, leaving 12 bases between the germline ends. This CDR3 region has 13 residues. Written as DNA, the CDR3 is TGCGCCAGCAGCTTGACGGGGGCCGAAGGCTACACCTTC. Protein sequence: CASSLTGAEGYTF.

The J gene is TRBJ2-5, the V gene TRBV21-1; TRBD1 reflects the table's D call only, with no check against the DNA. TRBV21-1 is labeled a pseudogene. The CDR3 is 14 residues long. CDR3 sequence: CASSVDRGEETQYF. The CDR3 DNA sequence: TGTGCCAGCAGCGTTGACAGAGGCGAAGAGACCCAGTACTTC.

CDR3 loop: CASSFGTGGEFF. CDR3 coding DNA: TGTGCCAGCAGCTTCGGGACAGGGGGTGAGTTCTTC. This chain connects TRBV7-2 to TRBJ2-1, with TRBD1 matching 11 bases. Trimming at V came to 3 bases and at J to 14 bases, leaving 3 bases not matched to a gene. The CDR3 contains 12 residues. Germline V gene sequence: CDR1 SGHTA, CDR2 FQGNSA.

This CDR3 reads CASSQVRRSTDTQYF. DNA for the CDR3: TGCGCCAGCAGCCAAGTGAGGCGGAGCACAGATACGCAGTATTTT. This sequence joins TRBV4-3 and TRBJ2-3; D remains unclear. The CDR3 length is 15 residues. Trimming left V 1 base short and J 0 bases short, with 8 bases between. The germline gives CDR1 LGHNA, CDR2 YSLEER.

The chain employs TRBV7-6 and TRBJ2-6, with D perhaps matching TRBD2 (6 bases). CDR3 length equals 21 residues. Germline CDR1 and CDR2: SGHVS and FNYEAQ. With 5 bases removed from V and 1 base from J, the gap between germline ends came to 27 bases. The CDR3 region is CASSLYSKRPRGFSGANVLTF. In nucleotides, the CDR3 is TGTGCCAGCAGCCTGTACTCAAAGAGACCCCGGGGGTTTTCTGGGGCCAACGTCCTGACTTTC.

This CDR3 reads CASSLSGDHEQYF. CDR3 bases: TGTGCCAGCAGCTTAAGCGGCGACCACGAGCAGTACTTC. This rearrangement joins TRBV7-9 to TRBJ2-7; tentatively, D is TRBD2 (5 bases). CDR3 length equals 13 residues. Trimming removed 2 bases from V and 5 bases from J, with 10 bases in between. In germline, CDR1 is SEHNR, CDR2 FQNEAQ (reference sequence).

This chain uses TRBV30 with TRBJ1-1; D may be TRBD1 (5 bases). Trimming cost V 0 bases and J 4 bases, with 12 bases left between them. Germline CDR1 GTSNPN, CDR2 SVGIG (reference sequence). The CDR3 consists of 14 residues. In DNA form, the CDR3 reads TGTGCCTGGAGTGTTGAGGGGCGTAGCACTGAAGCTTTCTTT. Protein product: CAWSVEGRSTEAFF.

J is TRBJ2-7 and V is TRBV6-1; D not resolved. The CDR3 runs 11 residues. Between the trimmed V and J ends, which lost 7 bases and 5 bases, there was a span of 9 bases. Germline CDR1 MNHNS, CDR2 SASEGT. The CDR3 DNA reads TGTGCCAGCATGTTTGTACACGAGCAGTACTTC. It encodes CASMFVHEQYF.

This chain joins TRBV15 and TRBJ2-7; 7 bases line up with TRBD2. The CDR3 is made up of 16 amino acids. The germline CDR1 and CDR2 sequences are LNHNV and YYDKDF (reference sequence). J gave up 5 bases and V 0 bases, and 10 bases lay outside the gene matches. In DNA form, the CDR3 reads TGTGCCACCAGCAGAGACGGGCGGGAGATGGATCACGAGCAGTACTTC. It yields the protein CATSRDGREMDHEQYF.